The 32 T cell receptor beta chains listed next were all sequenced from one sample in a study of blood T cell repertoires in COVID-19. Repertoires were generated with immunoSEQ multiplex PCR, while TCRdb's copy carries only in-frame clones and drops some. The sample has 25,000 to 30,000 clones, 90% seen once; the top ten hold roughly 7.9%. The sample consisted of peripheral blood. The receptors were gathered from a man between 65 and 85 years old with active or convalescent COVID-19.

V and J are TRBV4-1 and TRBJ1-6; TRBD1 aligns across 8 bases. Germline-derived CDR1 and CDR2 are MGHRA and YSYEKL. This CDR3 contains 17 residues. The trim removed 4 bases at V and 1 base at J, leaving 6 bases unmatched. The CDR3 sequence is CASSRITGGSYNSPLHF. The CDR3 coding sequence is TGCGCCAGCAGCCGAATTACAGGGGGGTCCTATAATTCACCCCTCCACTTT.

The genes are TRBV7-9 and TRBJ2-3, with 12 bases aligning to TRBD2. CDR3 length: 17 amino acids. The germline V gene encodes CDR1 SEHNR and CDR2 FQNEAQ (reference sequence). After removal of 4 bases from V and 5 bases from J, the junction contained 10 bases not matched to a gene. CDR3 sequence (DNA): TGTGCCAGCAGCTCCTCCAATCTAGCGGGAGGGAGAGATACGCAGTATTTT. Its translation: CASSSSNLAGGRDTQYF. The full variable domain, completed using reference TRBV7-9 and TRBJ2-3, is DTGVSQNPRHKITKRGQNVTFRCDPISEHNRLYWYRQTLGQGPEFLTYFQNEAQLEKSRLLSDRFSAERPKGSFSTLEIQRTEQGDSAMYLCASSSSNLAGGRDTQYFGPGTRLTVL.

The genes are TRBV6-2 or TRBV6-3 and TRBJ2-5; the match to TRBD2 covers 9 bases. V gave up 3 bases and J gave up 4 bases; unmatched junction bases: 6. The CDR3 is made up of 15 amino acids. The germline CDR1 and CDR2 sequences are MNHEY and SVGEGT. The CDR3 region is CASSYRAGGRETQYF. The CDR3 DNA is TGTGCCAGCAGTTATCGAGCGGGGGGACGAGAGACCCAGTACTTC.

CDR3 nucleotide sequence: TGTGCCAGCAGCCCGGGACAAACTAATGAAAAACTGTTTTTT. Protein product: CASSPGQTNEKLFF. V gene TRBV5-4 combines with J gene TRBJ1-4; a weak D match, TRBD1 (6 bases). Trimming left V 4 bases short and J 1 base short, with 8 bases between. Germline V gene sequence: CDR1 SGHNT, CDR2 YYREEE (reference sequence). This CDR3 comprises 14 residues.

The chain has TRBV6-4 and TRBJ1-1; D is ambiguous. In germline, CDR1 is MRHNA, CDR2 SNTAGT. This CDR3 spans 13 amino acids. Trimming took off 6 bases at V and 5 bases at J, with 13 bases between the two ends. The CDR3 nucleotides read TGTGCCAGCAGCAGGTCAGACGCAACTGAAGCTTTCTTT. This translates into CASSRSDATEAFF.

This clone is categorized as large. The rearrangement joins TRBV9 to TRBJ1-1; TRBD1 agrees at 10 bases. After removal of 2 bases from V and 4 bases from J, the junction contained 5 bases not matched to a gene. This CDR3 contains 15 residues. Germline V CDR1 and CDR2: SGDLS, YYNGEE. The CDR3 nucleotides are TGTGCCAGCAGCGTGGGACAGGGGATGGCCACTGAAGCTTTCTTT. This gives the protein CASSVGQGMATEAFF.

This clone has only one observation. The V and J genes are TRBV6-5 and TRBJ1-1, with TRBD1 matching over 7 bases. After removal of 7 bases from V and 1 base from J, the junction contained 6 bases not matched to a gene. Germline V gives CDR1 MNHEY, CDR2 SVGAGI. The CDR3 runs 14 residues. CDR3 sequence: CASKSQGENTEAFF. CDR3 bases: TGTGCCAGCAAATCCCAGGGGGAGAACACTGAAGCTTTCTTT.

The count of this clone is one. The rearrangement links TRBV2 to TRBJ2-1, with 9 bases aligning to TRBD1. V gave up 6 bases and J gave up 2 bases; unmatched junction bases: 2. The CDR3 covers 14 residues. In germline, CDR1 is SNHLY, CDR2 FYNNEI. The CDR3, as DNA: TGTGCCAGCAGGACAGGGGGAGCCTACAATGAGCAGTTCTTC. Translating it yields CASRTGGAYNEQFF. Supplemented by reference TRBV2 and TRBJ2-1, the full variable domain reads EPEVTQTPSHQVTQMGQEVILRCVPISNHLYFYWYRQILGQKVEFLVSFYNNEISEKSEIFDDQFSVERPDGSNFTLKIRSTKLEDSAMYFCASRTGGAYNEQFFGPGTRLTVL.

The chain carries TRBV5-6 and TRBJ2-5, with 10 bases aligning to TRBD1. The CDR3 totals 18 residues. Trimming took 5 bases from V and 4 from J; bases not matched to a gene: 17. Germline V gene data show CDR1 as SGHDT and CDR2 as YYEEEE. The CDR3 region is CASSPPGTGDSRGETQYF. The CDR3 nucleotides read TGTGCCAGCAGTCCCCCCGGGACAGGGGACTCCCGGGGAGAGACCCAGTACTTC. The variable domain in full, completed from reference TRBV5-6 and TRBJ2-5, reads DAGVTQSPTHLIKTRGQQVTLRCSPKSGHDTVSWYQQALGQGPQFIFQYYEEEERQRGNFPDRFSGHQFPNYSSELNVNALLLGDSALYLCASSPPGTGDSRGETQYFGPGTRLLVL.

The V gene is TRBV7-8, the J gene TRBJ2-3; 12 bases match TRBD2. CDR1 and CDR2 from the germline V gene are SGHVS and FQNEAQ. Trimming took 3 bases from V and 5 from J; bases not matched to a gene: 3. The CDR3 spans 15 residues. Here the CDR3 DNA reads TGTGCCAGCAGCTTTACTAGCGGGAGGCTAGATACGCAGTATTTT. It encodes CASSFTSGRLDTQYF.

J is TRBJ2-2 and V is TRBV5-8; D possibly corresponds to TRBD1 (5 bases). Deletions cut 0 bases from V and 2 bases from J, with 11 bases between. This CDR3 is 16 amino acids long. The germline CDR1 and CDR2 sequences are SGHTS and YDEGEE. The CDR3 reads CASSLGSRANTGELFF. As DNA, the CDR3 is TGTGCCAGCAGCTTGGGCAGCAGGGCAAACACCGGGGAGCTGTTTTTT.

The CDR3 bases are TGTGCCACCGGCGGGGCCCAGGGGGAGATAGCCGGGGAGCTGTTTTTT. Translation: CATGGAQGEIAGELFF. The V call is TRBV24-1, the J call TRBJ2-2, with D possibly matching TRBD1 (7 bases). Germline loops: CDR1 KGHDR, CDR2 SFDVKD. With 9 bases removed from V and 6 bases from J, the gap between germline ends came to 22 bases. The length of the CDR3 is 16 residues.

The chain combines TRBV20-1 with TRBJ1-1; 11 nucleotides align to TRBD1. Trimming at V came to 3 bases and at J to 1 base, leaving 7 bases not matched to a gene. The CDR3 has 16 amino acids. Per the germline V gene, CDR1 is DFQATT and CDR2 is SNEGSKA (reference sequence). The CDR3 spells CSASSGTGGRNTEAFF. In DNA, the CDR3 is TGCAGTGCTAGTTCCGGGACAGGGGGAAGGAACACTGAAGCTTTCTTT.

V gene TRBV15 combines with J gene TRBJ1-3; D unresolved. CDR1 and CDR2 (germline): LNHNV, YYDKDF (reference sequence). V lost 3 bases and J 0 bases, leaving 9 bases between the germline ends. The CDR3 runs to 15 residues. CDR3 region: CATSSRMSSGNTIYF. DNA for the CDR3: TGTGCCACCAGCAGCCGAATGAGCTCTGGAAACACCATATATTTT.

This sequence joins TRBV10-2 and TRBJ2-1, with 9 bases fitting TRBD1. CDR3 size: 15 residues. Germline V gives CDR1 WSHSY, CDR2 SAAADI. The V and J ends lost 6 bases and 5 bases, in that order; junction bases with no gene match: 8. The CDR3, as DNA: TGCGCCAGCAGGGTCCGGACAGGGGCGAACAATGAGCAGTTCTTC. Translation: CASRVRTGANNEQFF.

This sequence joins TRBV5-8 and TRBJ1-5; 8 bases fit TRBD1. Per the germline V gene, CDR1 is SGHTS and CDR2 is YDEGEE. The V and J ends lost 5 bases and 7 bases, in that order; junction bases with no gene match: 8. The CDR3 sequence is 14 residues long. The CDR3 reads CASSAGQGWQPQHF. The CDR3 region has the DNA TGTGCCAGCAGTGCTGGACAGGGTTGGCAGCCCCAGCATTTT.

CDR3 region: CASSVGGSSTGELFF. Written as DNA, the CDR3 is TGTGCCAGCAGCGTCGGAGGGTCATCCACCGGGGAGCTGTTTTTT. J is TRBJ2-2 and V is TRBV9; TRBD2 is a possible D gene (6 bases). Trimming shortened V by 2 bases and J by 4 bases, and 12 bases separated the two germline ends. CDR1 SGDLS and CDR2 YYNGEE come from the germline V gene. The CDR3 has 15 amino acids.

V gene TRBV7-6 combines with J gene TRBJ2-3; 9 nucleotides agree with TRBD2. Germline assignment: CDR1 SGHVS and CDR2 FNYEAQ. The junction had 14 bases not matched to a gene; V was cut back by 5 bases and J by 2 bases. The CDR3 has 18 amino acids. The CDR3: CASSPRGAGGIITDTQYF. The CDR3 nucleotides are TGTGCCAGCAGCCCCCGGGGAGCGGGGGGTATTATCACAGATACGCAGTATTTT.

Only a few counts were recorded for this clone. The rearrangement links TRBV29-1 to TRBJ1-1; possibly TRBD1 for D (5 bases). The CDR3 contains 17 residues. Per germline, CDR1 SQVTM and CDR2 ANQGSEA. The ends were cut back, 4 bases at V and 0 bases at J, with 21 bases in the middle. In nucleotides, the CDR3 is TGCAGCGTTGTTTATATCCAGGGTCAAACGGTGAACACTGAAGCTTTCTTT. This encodes CSVVYIQGQTVNTEAFF.

The chain has TRBV18 and TRBJ2-1; no reliable D call. From germline, CDR1 is KGHSH and CDR2 LQKENI. The V end lost 3 bases, the J end lost 5 bases, and 8 bases lay between the germline ends. This CDR3 has 13 amino acids. The CDR3 region is CASSPREDNEQFF. The CDR3 DNA reads as TGTGCCAGCTCACCCCGAGAGGACAATGAGCAGTTCTTC.

This chain links TRBV7-9 with TRBJ1-1; TRBD1 aligns across 7 bases. CDR1 is SEHNR, CDR2 FQNEAQ, per germline (reference sequence). This CDR3 has 16 residues. V shed 7 bases, J shed 2 bases, and the junction held 13 bases outside the gene matches. The CDR3 spells CASTSELRDRNTEAFF. CDR3 nucleotides: TGTGCCAGCACCTCCGAGCTCCGGGACAGAAACACTGAAGCTTTCTTT. Full variable domain (outside the CDR3, taken from reference TRBV7-9 and TRBJ1-1): DTGVSQNPRHKITKRGQNVTFRCDPISEHNRLYWYRQTLGQGPEFLTYFQNEAQLEKSRLLSDRFSAERPKGSFSTLEIQRTEQGDSAMYLCASTSELRDRNTEAFFGQGTRLTVV.

The chain uses TRBV27 and TRBJ1-6; the D gene is possibly TRBD1 (5 bases). V was pared by 1 base and J by 0 bases, with 10 bases between. This CDR3 region has 17 residues. Germline loops: CDR1 MNHEY, CDR2 SMNVEV (reference sequence). CDR3 in DNA: TGTGCCAGCAGTTTATTTGGGGGGAACTCCTATAATTCACCCCTCCACTTT. It is translated as CASSLFGGNSYNSPLHF.

A single count supports this clone. The V call is TRBV19, the J call TRBJ1-5, with 10 bases lining up with TRBD1. The CDR3 has 14 residues. V was pared by 7 bases and J by 7 bases, with 7 bases of the junction left unmatched. CDR1 and CDR2 from the germline V gene are LNHDA and SQIVND (reference sequence). DNA for the CDR3: TGTGCCAGTACCGGGACAGGGGTATGGCAGCCCCAGCATTTT. Its protein is CASTGTGVWQPQHF.

The CDR3 DNA sequence: TGTGCCAGTAGTAGTCCGGACAGGGGGACTCGTTATAGCAATCAGCCCCAGCATTTT. This gives the protein CASSSPDRGTRYSNQPQHF. The genes are TRBV19 and TRBJ1-5, with 10 bases fitting TRBD1. The CDR3 runs 19 residues. V gave up 4 bases and J gave up 0 bases; unmatched junction bases: 12. Germline CDR1 is LNHDA and CDR2 is SQIVND (reference sequence).

V and J are TRBV27 and TRBJ2-7, with D possibly TRBD2 on 5 matching bases. Germline V gene data show CDR1 as MNHEY and CDR2 as SMNVEV (reference sequence). The CDR3 runs to 15 residues. V shed 4 bases and J shed 5 bases, with 18 bases lying between them. The CDR3 here is CASSSLRGSADEQYV. CDR3 sequence (DNA): TGTGCCAGCAGTTCCCTCCGGGGTAGCGCGGACGAGCAGTACGTC.

This chain connects TRBV19 to TRBJ2-3; TRBD2 matches 7 bases. The germline CDR1 and CDR2 sequences are LNHDA and SQIVND (reference sequence). With V trimmed by 7 bases and J by 5 bases, 15 bases remained unmatched. This CDR3 is built from 16 residues. This CDR3 reads CASTERGRRQLDTQYF. The CDR3 DNA reads as TGTGCCAGTACGGAGCGGGGCCGCAGACAGTTAGATACGCAGTATTTT.

The V call is TRBV6-5, the J call TRBJ1-1, with D perhaps matching TRBD1 (5 bases). Germline assignment: CDR1 MNHEY and CDR2 SVGAGI. The CDR3 totals 12 residues. The germline V and J ends were trimmed by 8 bases and 3 bases, with 10 bases remaining between them. In DNA, the CDR3 is TGTGCCAGCGGACAAACCTACACTGAAGCTTTCTTT. Translated, it gives CASGQTYTEAFF.

This sequence joins TRBV6-5 and TRBJ1-1, with 8 bases identical to TRBD1. V was clipped by 5 bases and J by 4 bases; unmatched bases: 6. CDR3 length equals 14 residues. The germline V gene encodes CDR1 MNHEY and CDR2 SVGAGI. CDR3 loop: CASSPGGEVTEAFF. CDR3 sequence (DNA): TGTGCCAGCAGTCCAGGGGGCGAGGTCACTGAAGCTTTCTTT.

The V and J genes are TRBV6-5 and TRBJ2-7; D may be TRBD2 (6 bases). The CDR3 runs to 14 residues. V lost 6 bases, J lost 7 bases, and 19 bases lay in between. Germline CDR1 and CDR2: MNHEY and SVGAGI. The CDR3 region has the DNA TGTGCCAGCAGAACCACCCTCAGCGGGTCGGAGCAGTACTTC. Residues: CASRTTLSGSEQYF.

J is TRBJ2-3 and V is TRBV29-1; TRBD2 is a possible D gene (6 bases). CDR1 is SQVTM, CDR2 ANQGSEA, per germline. V was cut by 4 bases and J by 0 bases, with 11 bases left in between. The CDR3 runs 14 residues. The CDR3 loop reads CSVGEGTSTDTQYF. The CDR3 region has the DNA TGCAGCGTTGGCGAGGGGACTAGCACAGATACGCAGTATTTT.

Only one count was recorded for this clone. The rearrangement uses TRBV29-1 and TRBJ1-1; TRBD1 agrees at 7 bases. V gave up 7 bases and J gave up 3 bases; unmatched junction bases: 8. The germline V gene has CDR1 SQVTM and CDR2 ANQGSEA. The CDR3 runs to 13 residues. The CDR3 DNA follows: TGCAGCGGCCAGGGACAGCAACACACTGAAGCTTTCTTT. This codes for CSGQGQQHTEAFF.

This clone showed up just a few times. V gene TRBV10-1 combines with J gene TRBJ2-3, with 9 bases aligning to TRBD2. This CDR3 is 17 amino acids long. The J segment lost 4 bases and the V segment lost 0 bases, leaving 8 bases of the junction unmatched. Germline CDR1 WNHNN, CDR2 SYGVQD (reference sequence). CDR3 sequence: CASSESRAGGIPDTQYF. The CDR3 region has the DNA TGCGCCAGCAGTGAGTCTCGGGCGGGAGGGATCCCAGATACGCAGTATTTT.